A selection of T cell receptor beta chains follows, all from one sample in a study of CXCR3-negative and CXCR3-positive naive CD8 T cells. TCRdb reanalyzed the 5' RACE reads and collapses them to one entry per CDR3 protein, without DNA. Its listing shows some 130,000 distinct CDR3 sequences. Material: naive CXCR3- CD8+ T cells from blood. The receptor set was obtained from a human donor in good health. Some clones in this sample may be carry-over from other donors' samples. Each CDR3 is given with its conserved first and last residue.

>TRBV12-3/TRBV12-4|TRBJ2-7
CASGTSGVYEQYF
>TRBV29-1|TRBJ2-2
CSVESARRNTGELFF
>TRBV6-5|TRBJ2-3
CASSYPTSGGTDTQYF
>TRBV7-2|TRBJ2-7
CASSLPWDRGDLYDEQYF
>TRBV28|TRBJ2-7
CASSLSAGGSEQYF
>TRBV10-3|TRBJ1-1
CAISESSQGWTEAFF
>TRBV9|TRBJ2-3
CASSVTGLGNTQYF
>TRBV7-9|TRBJ1-5
CASSLSGGETNQPQHF
>TRBV9|TRBJ1-2
CASSVDISNYGYTF
>TRBV5-1|TRBJ2-7
CASSSVLAGESYEQYF
>TRBV29-1|TRBJ2-3
CSVEGGRAGVTDTQYF
>TRBV24-1|TRBJ2-5
CATSETLSGGRETQYF
>TRBV7-9|TRBJ2-5
CASSLSASVQETQYF
>TRBV5-6|TRBJ1-1
CASSLLATTGTGEAFF
>TRBV18|TRBJ2-1
CASSPPNTDGYNEQFF
>TRBV5-1|TRBJ1-2
CASSYDVGGYTF
>TRBV4-1|TRBJ2-3
CASSRPSSGGVDDTQYF
>TRBV7-9|TRBJ2-5
CASSPGLAGVSETQYF
>TRBV19|TRBJ2-7
CASSSAAANSYEQYF
>TRBV25-1|TRBJ1-5
CASSPSKTLGGQPQHF
>TRBV29-1|TRBJ2-2
CSVIYGLAGSNTGELFF
>TRBV2|TRBJ2-7
CASSPIAGGSYEQYF
>TRBV7-9|TRBJ2-1
CASSLAGAPAYNEQFF
>TRBV29-1|TRBJ2-1
CSVESPGGPSQVEQFF
>TRBV28|TRBJ2-3
CASSFSGGLTDTQYF
>TRBV7-9|TRBJ1-6
CASSSGGVSPLHF
>TRBV20-1|TRBJ2-1
CSATVRPAGGHEQFF
>TRBV20-1|TRBJ2-3
CSAPIQGAAPTDTQYF
>TRBV6-2/TRBV6-3|TRBJ2-1
CASSYSTNEQFF
>TRBV29-1|TRBJ2-1
CSVGPGLAGAAYNEQFF
>TRBV29-1|TRBJ2-5
CSFIPAESGGEETQYF
>TRBV20-1|TRBJ2-2
CSASLGTGELFF
>TRBV28|TRBJ2-7
CASSFLRQDYEQYF
>TRBV7-9|TRBJ2-3
CASSLRSAGGRTNTQYF
>TRBV7-2|TRBJ1-2
CASSFDLGGGYTF
>TRBV5-5|TRBJ2-7
CASSFITEDYEQYF
>TRBV4-1|TRBJ2-1
CASSQERLRGANEQFF
>TRBV24-1|TRBJ2-1
CATSDSWGNEQFF
>TRBV9|TRBJ1-5
CASSVGTAGNQPQHF
>TRBV11-3|TRBJ2-7
CASSPRSSRSYEQYF
>TRBV7-9|TRBJ2-7
CASSLAQGARGDHEQYF
>TRBV20-1|TRBJ2-7
CSARRFRTDSYEQYF
>TRBV29-1|TRBJ2-1
CSVEDFGQDNEQFF
>TRBV20-1|TRBJ1-2
CRARDRGFNYGYTF
>TRBV7-9|TRBJ1-1
CASSFGQGESEAFF